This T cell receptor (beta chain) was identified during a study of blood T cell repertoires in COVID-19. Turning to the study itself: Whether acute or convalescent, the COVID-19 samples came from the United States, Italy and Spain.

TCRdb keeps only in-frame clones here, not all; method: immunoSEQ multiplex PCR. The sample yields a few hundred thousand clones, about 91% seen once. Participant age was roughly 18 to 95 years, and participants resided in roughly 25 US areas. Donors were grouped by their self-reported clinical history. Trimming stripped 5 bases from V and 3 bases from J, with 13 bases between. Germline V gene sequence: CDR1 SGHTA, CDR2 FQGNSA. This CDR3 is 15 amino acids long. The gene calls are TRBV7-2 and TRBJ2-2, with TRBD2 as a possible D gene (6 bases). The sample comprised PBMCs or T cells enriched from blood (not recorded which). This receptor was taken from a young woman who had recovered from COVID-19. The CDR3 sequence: CASSPTGVYTGELFF. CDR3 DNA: TGTGCCAGCAGCCCCACGGGAGTCTACACCGGGGAGCTGTTTTTT.